The sequence of this T cell receptor (beta chain) was determined in a study of blood T cell repertoires in COVID-19. In the original processing: For nucleated cells, counts were estimated from reference gene primer amplification. Method: immunoSEQ multiplex PCR; TCRdb's copy keeps in-frame clones and lacks some. V and J calls and clone size are given by that table; D and trimming were obtained from the DNA. The sample contains roughly 60,000 clones, around 90% of which appear only once. CDR3 size: 14 residues. The V and J ends lost 3 bases and 1 base respectively, with 7 bases between them. The germline V gene has CDR1 SGHRS and CDR2 YFSETQ.

The sequenced material came from peripheral blood. The TCR comes from a human donor with acute or convalescent COVID-19. The donor label of this sample is uncertain. The J gene is TRBJ2-2, the V gene TRBV5-1; no clear D. This CDR3 reads CASSSLRNTGELFF. The CDR3 region has the DNA TGCGCCAGCAGCTCTCTCAGGAACACCGGGGAGCTGTTTTTT.